This T cell receptor (beta chain) was found in a study of tissue T cells after allogeneic stem cell transplantation. General study findings and limits: Alloreactivity or antigen specificity of tissue TCRs was not determined; some clones might be host cells. Anatomically similar tissues had similar TCR repertoires within each patient.

Repertoires were generated with immunoSEQ multiplex PCR, while TCRdb's copy carries only in-frame clones and drops some. Counted here are 48,000 or so clones, roughly 75% occurring once; the ten biggest clones make up roughly 0.77%. CDR3 length: 14 amino acids. V was clipped by 2 bases and J by 0 bases, with 7 bases between them. In germline, CDR1 is MSHET, CDR2 SYDVDS. On this clone: Antigen: not known. These gene names are mouse names. Read data end 1 residue before the CDR3 end; the end is taken from the germline J gene.

Source material: sorted cells pooled from one or two spleens. The clonotype was recovered from a pool of C57BL/6 mice in good health. The chain joins TRBV29 to TRBJ1-1; possibly TRBD1 for D (5 bases). The CDR3 region is CASSLQQANTEVFF. CDR3 DNA (partial): TGTGCTAGCAGTTTACAACAGGCAAACACAGAAGTCTTC. The full variable domain, with the rest looked up from reference TRBV29 and TRBJ1-1, is DMKVTQMPRYLIKRMGENVLLECGQDMSHETMYWYRQDPGLGLQLIYISYDVDSNSEGDIPKGYRVSRKKREHFSLILDSAKTNQTSVYFCASSLQQANTEVFFGKGTRLTVV.